This T cell receptor (beta chain) comes out of a study of PD-L1 blockade in urothelial cancer. This clone was found once. V was clipped by 0 bases and J by 0 bases, with 10 bases between them. The CDR3 has 16 residues. In germline, CDR1 is LGHNA, CDR2 YSLEER. The table came from immunoSEQ multiplex PCR; TCRdb's copy has only in-frame clones and leaves some out. The sample consists of roughly 120,000 clones, under 95% of them appearing once. Time point meaning: peripheral blood 6 weeks after treatment start. The rearrangement uses TRBV4-3 and TRBJ2-3; tentatively, D is TRBD2 (6 bases). This sample comprised PBMCs, obtained around atezolizumab (anti-PD-L1) treatment. The TCR was taken from a man in his fifties or sixties with urothelial cancer. CDR3 nucleotide sequence: TGCGCCAGCAGCCAAGATGGGGGGACTAGCACAGATACGCAGTATTTT. Protein sequence: CASSQDGGTSTDTQYF.